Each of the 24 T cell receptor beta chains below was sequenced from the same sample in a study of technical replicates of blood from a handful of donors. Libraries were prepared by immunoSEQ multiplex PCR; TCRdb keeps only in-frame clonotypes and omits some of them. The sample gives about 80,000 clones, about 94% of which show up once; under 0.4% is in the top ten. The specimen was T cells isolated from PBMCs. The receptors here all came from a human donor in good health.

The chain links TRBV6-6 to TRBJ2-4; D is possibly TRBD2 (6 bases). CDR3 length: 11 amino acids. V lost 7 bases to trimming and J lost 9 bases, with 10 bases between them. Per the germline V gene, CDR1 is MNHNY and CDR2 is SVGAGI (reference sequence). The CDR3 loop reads CASISGGIQYF. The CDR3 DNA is TGTGCCAGCATTAGCGGTGGCATTCAGTACTTC.

CDR3 loop: CASATLAGSNTGELFF. CDR3 nucleotide sequence: TGTGCCAGCGCCACACTAGCGGGGTCGAACACCGGGGAGCTGTTTTTT. The chain joins TRBV9 to TRBJ2-2; TRBD2 agrees at 10 bases. Trimming cost V 7 bases and J 0 bases; bases outside gene matches: 6. The CDR3 covers 16 residues. The germline CDR1 and CDR2 sequences are SGDLS and YYNGEE.

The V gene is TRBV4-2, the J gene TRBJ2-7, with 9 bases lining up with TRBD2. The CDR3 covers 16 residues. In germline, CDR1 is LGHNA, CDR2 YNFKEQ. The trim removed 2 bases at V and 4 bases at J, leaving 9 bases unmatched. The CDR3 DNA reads TGTGCCAGCAGCCAATTTTTAGCGGGAGAAACATACGAGCAGTACTTC. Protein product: CASSQFLAGETYEQYF.

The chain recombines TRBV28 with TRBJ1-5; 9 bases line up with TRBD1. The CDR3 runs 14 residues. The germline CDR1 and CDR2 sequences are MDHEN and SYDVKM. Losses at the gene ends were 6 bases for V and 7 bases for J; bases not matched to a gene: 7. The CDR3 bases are TGTGCCAGCAGCCGGGACAGGGAAAAACAGCCCCAGCATTTT. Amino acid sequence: CASSRDREKQPQHF.

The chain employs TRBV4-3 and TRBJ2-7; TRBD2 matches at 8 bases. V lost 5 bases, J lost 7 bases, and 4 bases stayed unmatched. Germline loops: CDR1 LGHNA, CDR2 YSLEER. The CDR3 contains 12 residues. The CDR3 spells CASSNRLAEQYF. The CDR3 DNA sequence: TGCGCCAGCAGCAACAGACTAGCGGAGCAGTACTTC.

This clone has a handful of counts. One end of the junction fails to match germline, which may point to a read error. This CDR3 reads CASSHGTGGHTF. In DNA, the CDR3 is TGCGCCAGCAGCCATGGGACAGGTGGCCACACCTTC. The rearrangement links TRBV4-1 to TRBJ1-2, with 8 bases fitting TRBD1. Germline CDR1 and CDR2: MGHRA and YSYEKL. The CDR3 consists of 12 residues.

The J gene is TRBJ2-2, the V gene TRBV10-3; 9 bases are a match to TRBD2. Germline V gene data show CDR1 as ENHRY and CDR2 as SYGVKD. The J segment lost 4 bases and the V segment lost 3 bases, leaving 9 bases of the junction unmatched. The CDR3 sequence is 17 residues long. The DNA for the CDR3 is TGTGCCATCAGTGACCCCCCTAGCGGGGACTCCACCGGGGAGCTGTTTTTT. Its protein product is CAISDPPSGDSTGELFF.

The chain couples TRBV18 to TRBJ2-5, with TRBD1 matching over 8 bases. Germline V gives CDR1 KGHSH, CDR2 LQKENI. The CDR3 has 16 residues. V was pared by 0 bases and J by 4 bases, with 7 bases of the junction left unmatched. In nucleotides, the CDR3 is TGTGCCAGCTCACCACCGCAGGGGGCTGGCAGAGAGACCCAGTACTTC. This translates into CASSPPQGAGRETQYF.

This chain's CDR3 is CASSLAGTGNDGYTF. DNA of the CDR3: TGCGCCAGCAGCTTGGCCGGGACAGGGAACGATGGCTACACCTTC. V and J are TRBV5-1 and TRBJ1-2, with TRBD1 matching 9 bases. The CDR3 is 15 amino acids. CDR1 is SGHRS, CDR2 YFSETQ, per germline. The V and J ends lost 0 bases and 6 bases, in that order; junction bases with no gene match: 6.

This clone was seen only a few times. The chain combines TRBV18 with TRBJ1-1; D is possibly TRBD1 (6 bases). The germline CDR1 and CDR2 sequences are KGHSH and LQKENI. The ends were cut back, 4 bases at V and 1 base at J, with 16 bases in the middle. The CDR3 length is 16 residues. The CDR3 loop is CASSLSIGTTNTEAFF. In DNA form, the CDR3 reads TGTGCCAGCTCACTATCAATTGGGACAACGAACACTGAAGCTTTCTTT. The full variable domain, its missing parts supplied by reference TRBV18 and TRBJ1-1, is NAGVMQNPRHLVRRRGQEARLRCSPMKGHSHVYWYRQLPEEGLKFMVYLQKENIIDESGMPKERFSAEFPKEGPSILRIQQVVRGDSAAYFCASSLSIGTTNTEAFFGQGTRLTVV.

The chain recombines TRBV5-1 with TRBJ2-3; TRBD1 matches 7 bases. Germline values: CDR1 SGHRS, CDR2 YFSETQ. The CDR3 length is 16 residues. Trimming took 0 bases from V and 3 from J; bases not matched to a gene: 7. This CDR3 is CASSLVGDRVTDTQYF. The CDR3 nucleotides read TGCGCCAGCAGCTTGGTAGGGGACAGAGTTACAGATACGCAGTATTTT.

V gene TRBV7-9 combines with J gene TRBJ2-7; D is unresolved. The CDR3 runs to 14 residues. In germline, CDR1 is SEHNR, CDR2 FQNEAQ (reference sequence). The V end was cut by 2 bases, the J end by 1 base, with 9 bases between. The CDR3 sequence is CASSLPGESYEQYF. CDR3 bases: TGTGCCAGCAGCTTACCCGGTGAGTCCTACGAGCAGTACTTC.

CDR3 loop: CASIGTGKNIQYF. The CDR3 region has the DNA TGTGCCAGCATCGGGACAGGAAAAAACATTCAGTACTTC. The J gene is TRBJ2-4, the V gene TRBV6-1; 8 nucleotides agree with TRBD1. The CDR3 consists of 13 residues. V lost 7 bases to trimming and J lost 4 bases; unmatched junction nucleotides: 3. Germline V gene data show CDR1 as MNHNS and CDR2 as SASEGT.

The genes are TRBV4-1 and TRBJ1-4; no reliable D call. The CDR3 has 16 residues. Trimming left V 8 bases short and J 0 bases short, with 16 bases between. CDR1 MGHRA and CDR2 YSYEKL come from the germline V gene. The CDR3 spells CASGLPRASTNEKLFF. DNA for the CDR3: TGCGCCAGCGGCCTCCCGAGGGCCTCAACTAATGAAAAACTGTTTTTT.

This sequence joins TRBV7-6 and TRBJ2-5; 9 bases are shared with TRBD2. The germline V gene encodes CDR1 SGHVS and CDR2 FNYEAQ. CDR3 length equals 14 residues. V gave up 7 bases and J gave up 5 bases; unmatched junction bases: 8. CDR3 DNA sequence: TGTGCCAGCAAGCTGCGGGAGGGCCTGGAGACCCAGTACTTC. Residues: CASKLREGLETQYF.

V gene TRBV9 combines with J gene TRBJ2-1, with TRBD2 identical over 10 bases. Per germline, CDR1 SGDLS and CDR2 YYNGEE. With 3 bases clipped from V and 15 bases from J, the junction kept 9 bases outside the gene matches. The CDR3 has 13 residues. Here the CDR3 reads CASSESPSGRSFF. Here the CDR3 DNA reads TGTGCCAGCAGCGAAAGCCCTAGCGGGAGATCGTTCTTC. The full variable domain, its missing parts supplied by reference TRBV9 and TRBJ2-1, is DSGVTQTPKHLITATGQRVTLRCSPRSGDLSVYWYQQSLDQGLQFLIQYYNGEERAKGNILERFSAQQFPDLHSELNLSSLELGDSALYFCASSESPSGRSFFGPGTRLTVL.

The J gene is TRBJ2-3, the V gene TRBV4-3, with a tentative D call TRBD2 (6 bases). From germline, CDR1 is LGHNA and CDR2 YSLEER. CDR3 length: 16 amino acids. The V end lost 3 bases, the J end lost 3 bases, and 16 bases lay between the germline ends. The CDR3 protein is CASSQEGLGGTDTQYF. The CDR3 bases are TGCGCCAGCAGCCAGGAGGGTCTGGGTGGGACAGATACGCAGTATTTT.

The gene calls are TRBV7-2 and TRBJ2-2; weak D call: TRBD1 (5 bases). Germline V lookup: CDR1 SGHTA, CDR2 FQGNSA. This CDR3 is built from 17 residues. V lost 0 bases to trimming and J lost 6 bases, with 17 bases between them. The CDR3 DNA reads TGTGCCAGCAGCTTAGCTGGGGCCGGCACGGCCGCCGGGGAGCTGTTTTTT. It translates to CASSLAGAGTAAGELFF.

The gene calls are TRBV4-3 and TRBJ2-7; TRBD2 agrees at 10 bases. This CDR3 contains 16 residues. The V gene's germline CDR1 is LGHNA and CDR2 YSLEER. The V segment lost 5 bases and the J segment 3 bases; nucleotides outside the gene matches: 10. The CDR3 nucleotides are TGCGCCAGCAGCTATCTAGCGGGAGAAATCGGCTACGAGCAGTACTTC. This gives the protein CASSYLAGEIGYEQYF.

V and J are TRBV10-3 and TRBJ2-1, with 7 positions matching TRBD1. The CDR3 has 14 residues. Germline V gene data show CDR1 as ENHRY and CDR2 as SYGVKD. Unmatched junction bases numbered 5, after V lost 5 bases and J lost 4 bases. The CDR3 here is CAISSGTDYNEQFF. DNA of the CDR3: TGTGCCATCAGTTCCGGGACAGATTACAATGAGCAGTTCTTC.

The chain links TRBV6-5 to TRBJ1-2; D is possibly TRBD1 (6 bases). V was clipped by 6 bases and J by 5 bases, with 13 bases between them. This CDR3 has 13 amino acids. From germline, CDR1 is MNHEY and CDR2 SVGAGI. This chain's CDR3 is CASRATGWYGYTF. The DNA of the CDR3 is TGTGCCAGCAGGGCTACAGGGTGGTATGGCTACACCTTC.

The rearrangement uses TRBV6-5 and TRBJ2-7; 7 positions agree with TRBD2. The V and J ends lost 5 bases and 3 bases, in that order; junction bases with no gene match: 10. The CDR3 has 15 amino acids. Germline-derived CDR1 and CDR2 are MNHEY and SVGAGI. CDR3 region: CASSPGGLAGYEQYF. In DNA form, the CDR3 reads TGTGCCAGCAGTCCCGGGGGGTTGGCAGGCTACGAGCAGTACTTC.

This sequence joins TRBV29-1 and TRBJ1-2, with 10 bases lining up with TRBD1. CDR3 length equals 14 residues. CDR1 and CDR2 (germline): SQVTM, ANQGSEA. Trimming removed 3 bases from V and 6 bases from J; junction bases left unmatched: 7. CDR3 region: CSVEPLGTGDGYTF. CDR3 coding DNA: TGCAGCGTTGAGCCCCTTGGGACAGGGGATGGCTACACCTTC.

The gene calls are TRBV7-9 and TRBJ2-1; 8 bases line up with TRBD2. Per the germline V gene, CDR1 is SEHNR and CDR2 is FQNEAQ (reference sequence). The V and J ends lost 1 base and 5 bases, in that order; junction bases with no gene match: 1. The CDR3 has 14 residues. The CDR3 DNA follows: TGTGCCAGCAGCTTAGGGACTAGCCACAATGAGCAGTTCTTC. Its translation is CASSLGTSHNEQFF.